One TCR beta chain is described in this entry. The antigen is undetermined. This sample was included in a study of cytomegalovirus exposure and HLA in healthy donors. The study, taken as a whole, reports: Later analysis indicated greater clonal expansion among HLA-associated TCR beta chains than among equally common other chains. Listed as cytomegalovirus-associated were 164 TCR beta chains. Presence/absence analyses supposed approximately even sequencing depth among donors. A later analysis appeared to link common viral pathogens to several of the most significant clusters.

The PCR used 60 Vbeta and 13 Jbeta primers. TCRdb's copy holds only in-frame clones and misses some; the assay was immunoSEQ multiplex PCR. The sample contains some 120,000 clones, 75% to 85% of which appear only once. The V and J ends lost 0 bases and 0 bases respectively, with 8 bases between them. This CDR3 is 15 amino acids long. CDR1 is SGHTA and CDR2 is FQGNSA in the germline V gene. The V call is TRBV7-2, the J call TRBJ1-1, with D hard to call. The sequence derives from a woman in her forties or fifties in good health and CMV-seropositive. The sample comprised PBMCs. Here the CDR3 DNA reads TGTGCCAGCAGCTTAGCCGGGGTAATGAACACTGAAGCTTTCTTT. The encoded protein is CASSLAGVMNTEAFF. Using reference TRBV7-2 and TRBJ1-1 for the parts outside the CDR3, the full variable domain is GAGVSQSPSNKVTEKGKDVELRCDPISGHTALYWYRQSLGQGLEFLIYFQGNSAPDKSGLPSDRFSAERTGGSVSTLTIQRTQQEDSAVYLCASSLAGVMNTEAFFGQGTRLTVV.